One and the same sample provided the 30 T cell receptor beta chains below, sequenced in a study of naive and memory T cell subsets. Study outcomes and limitations: Especially in CD8 cells, naive repertoires contained a few larger clonotypes, possibly CD45RA-re-expressing memory cells.

No antigen has been assigned to these receptors. The beta constant-region primer was an equimolar mix of two oligonucleotides covering TRBC1 and TRBC2. Nested alpha and beta constant-region primers with the SP2 primer drove four PCR rounds on ligated cDNA. Each CDR3 protein is one row after TCRdb ran MiXCR on the UMI-ligation and nested PCR reads. The data show roughly 140,000 distinct CDR3 sequences, approximately 20% seen once. The material sequenced was naive CD8+ T cells from blood. These receptors all stem from a human donor in good health.

The chain couples TRBV7-9 to TRBJ2-7; D is possibly TRBD2 (5 bases). V was cut by 2 bases and J by 6 bases, with 8 bases left in between. The CDR3 has 12 amino acids. Germline V gives CDR1 SEHNR, CDR2 FQNEAQ (reference sequence). This chain's CDR3 is CASSLRAGEQYF. CDR3 bases: TGTGCCAGCAGCTTAAGGGCGGGCGAGCAGTACTTC.

The chain recombines TRBV7-6 with TRBJ2-7; the D call may be TRBD1 or TRBD2 (5 bases each). This CDR3 is 16 amino acids long. The germline V and J ends were trimmed by 1 base and 6 bases, with 19 bases remaining between them. Germline V lookup: CDR1 SGHVS, CDR2 FNYEAQ. DNA of the CDR3: TGTGCCAGCAGCTTAGGGGCCGGGACGCAAGGCTCCGAGCAGTACTTC. Translating it yields CASSLGAGTQGSEQYF.

In its sample, this clonotype was seen a few times. This chain links TRBV7-2 with TRBJ2-7; tentatively, D is TRBD2 (5 bases). CDR1 is SGHTA, CDR2 FQGNSA, per germline. CDR3 length: 12 residues. Trimming pared 3 bases from V and 3 bases from J, leaving 6 bases between. The chain's CDR3 is CASSFEGYEQYF. DNA for the CDR3: TGTGCCAGCAGCTTTGAGGGCTACGAGCAGTACTTC.

The rearrangement links TRBV4-1 to TRBJ1-3; D unresolved. This CDR3 is built from 15 residues. Germline lookup yields CDR1 MGHRA and CDR2 YSYEKL. V lost 4 bases and J 0 bases, leaving 10 bases between the germline ends. CDR3 residues: CASSLIVSSGNTIYF. Written as DNA, the CDR3 is TGCGCCAGCAGCCTGATTGTGTCCTCTGGAAACACCATATATTTT.

This clonotype has just a few counts. This sequence joins TRBV5-1 and TRBJ2-3; D is ambiguous. Trimming cost V 0 bases and J 2 bases, with 10 bases left between them. Germline-derived CDR1 and CDR2 are SGHRS and YFSETQ. The CDR3 is 15 residues long. CDR3 sequence: CASSLEGYDTDTQYF. The DNA of the CDR3 is TGCGCCAGCAGCTTGGAGGGCTACGACACAGATACGCAGTATTTT.

V is TRBV7-2 and J is TRBJ2-2, with 7 bases lining up with TRBD2. The V and J ends lost 6 bases and 4 bases, in that order; junction bases with no gene match: 14. Looked up from germline, CDR1 is SGHTA and CDR2 is FQGNSA. The CDR3 spans 17 residues. The CDR3 sequence is CASSRPGAGVSTGELFF. CDR3 coding DNA: TGTGCCAGCAGTCGCCCCGGGGCGGGAGTGAGCACCGGGGAGCTGTTTTTT.

As to this clonotype: A junction boundary mismatches the germline segment, possibly from a read error. The V gene is TRBV9, the J gene TRBJ1-2; TRBD1 matches at 7 bases. Germline V gives CDR1 SGDLS, CDR2 YYNGEE. This CDR3 has 14 residues. The CDR3 reads CASTVGGGDYGYTF. The CDR3 DNA sequence: TGTGCCAGCACCGTAGGAGGGGGCGACTATGGCTACACCTTC.

This clonotype was counted between two and nine times. The CDR3 loop reads CSASDKLAGAFYEQYF. The CDR3, as DNA: TGCAGTGCTAGTGATAAACTCGCGGGCGCATTCTACGAGCAGTACTTC. This rearrangement joins TRBV20-1 to TRBJ2-7, with D possibly TRBD2 on 5 matching bases. The V gene lost 3 bases and the J gene lost 3 bases, with 21 bases spanning the gap. The length of the CDR3 is 16 residues. Germline assignment: CDR1 DFQATT and CDR2 SNEGSKA (reference sequence).

In its sample, this clonotype was seen a few times. This chain uses TRBV12-3 or TRBV12-4 with TRBJ2-7; perhaps TRBD2 as D (7 bases). The V and J ends lost 6 bases and 6 bases respectively, with 12 bases between them. The CDR3 totals 12 residues. CDR3 DNA sequence: TGTGCCAGCAGACGGGGGGCTCGCGAGCAGTACTTC. It is translated as CASRRGAREQYF.

This chain links TRBV15 with TRBJ2-5; D perhaps matches TRBD2 (5 bases). The CDR3 consists of 14 residues. V shed 5 bases and J shed 5 bases, with 15 bases lying between them. Germline V gene lookup returns CDR1 LNHNV and CDR2 YYDKDF (reference sequence). The CDR3 is CATSPVGDGETQYF. DNA for the CDR3: TGTGCCACCAGCCCAGTGGGAGATGGGGAGACCCAGTACTTC.

Only a few counts were recorded for this clonotype. This chain uses TRBV7-2 with TRBJ2-3, with TRBD2 identical over 8 bases. The CDR3 covers 15 residues. Per the germline V gene, CDR1 is SGHTA and CDR2 is FQGNSA. V trimming: 3 bases; J trimming: 2 bases; junction bases outside the gene matches: 4. The CDR3: CASSLVAGYTDTQYF. DNA for the CDR3: TGTGCCAGCAGCTTGGTAGCGGGATACACAGATACGCAGTATTTT.

This chain links TRBV3-1 with TRBJ2-1; D possibly uses TRBD1 or TRBD2 (5 bases each). V lost 4 bases and J lost 9, with 13 bases in between. From germline, CDR1 is LGHDT and CDR2 YNNKEL (reference sequence). The CDR3 runs to 13 residues. The CDR3 loop reads CASSPLGVVEQFF. In DNA, the CDR3 is TGTGCCAGCAGCCCCTTGGGGGTGGTTGAGCAGTTCTTC.

This clonotype appeared a few times. The chain links TRBV6-6 to TRBJ2-2; D possibly corresponds to TRBD2 (6 bases). The CDR3 runs 14 residues. Trimming left V 9 bases short and J 6 bases short, with 17 bases between. Germline V gene data show CDR1 as MNHNY and CDR2 as SVGAGI (reference sequence). The CDR3 loop reads CASSRETRAGELFF. DNA of the CDR3: TGTGCCAGTTCCCGGGAGACGAGGGCCGGGGAGCTGTTTTTT.

This clonotype was seen a few times. V and J are TRBV5-1 and TRBJ1-1, with D possibly TRBD1 on 6 matching bases. The germline V and J ends were trimmed by 0 bases and 5 bases, with 17 bases remaining between them. This CDR3 comprises 16 residues. Germline lookup yields CDR1 SGHRS and CDR2 YFSETQ. CDR3 in amino acids: CASSLVGMGARTEAFF. CDR3 coding DNA: TGCGCCAGCAGCTTGGTGGGTATGGGGGCGCGGACTGAAGCTTTCTTT.

The chain joins TRBV27 to TRBJ2-5; unclear D gene. V was shortened by 1 base and J by 4 bases, with 7 bases between the two germline ends. The germline V gene encodes CDR1 MNHEY and CDR2 SMNVEV (reference sequence). This CDR3 is built from 13 residues. CDR3 sequence: CASSLWVSETQYF. The CDR3 coding sequence is TGTGCCAGCAGTTTATGGGTCTCAGAGACCCAGTACTTC.

The chain couples TRBV27 to TRBJ2-1; TRBD2 agrees at 7 bases. CDR1 and CDR2 from the germline V gene are MNHEY and SMNVEV (reference sequence). Trimming took 1 base from V and 9 from J; bases not matched to a gene: 9. The CDR3 loop spans 15 amino acids. This chain's CDR3 is CASSLLGGGISEQFF. The CDR3, as DNA: TGTGCCAGCAGTTTATTGGGGGGAGGGATTTCTGAGCAGTTCTTC.

In its sample, this clonotype was seen a few times. The chain uses TRBV28 and TRBJ1-4, with D perhaps matching TRBD1 (6 bases). The CDR3 sequence is 14 residues long. V lost 4 bases and J 0 bases, leaving 6 bases between the germline ends. The V gene's germline CDR1 is MDHEN and CDR2 SYDVKM. CDR3 DNA sequence: TGTGCCAGCAGTTGGACAGCAACTAATGAAAAACTGTTTTTT. It translates to CASSWTATNEKLFF. Full variable domain (outside the CDR3, taken from reference TRBV28 and TRBJ1-4): DVKVTQSSRYLVKRTGEKVFLECVQDMDHENMFWYRQDPGLGLRLIYFSYDVKMKEKGDIPEGYSVSREKKERFSLILESASTNQTSMYLCASSWTATNEKLFFGSGTQLSVL.

There are a few counts of this clonotype. The chain carries TRBV19 and TRBJ1-4, with no clear D. The CDR3 spans 14 residues. The ends were cut back, 9 bases at V and 13 bases at J, with 24 bases in the middle. Germline V lookup: CDR1 LNHDA, CDR2 SQIVND (reference sequence). CDR3 loop: CASTPTSGPSTLFF. In nucleotides, the CDR3 is TGTGCCAGCACCCCCACAAGTGGTCCTTCTACACTGTTTTTT.

The chain is built from TRBV6-2 or TRBV6-3 and TRBJ2-5; 12 bases are a match to TRBD2. J was trimmed by 2 bases and V by 8 bases; bases with no gene match: 3. The germline V gene encodes CDR1 MNHEY and CDR2 SVGEGT. This CDR3 has 14 residues. CDR3 in amino acids: CASGLAGIQETQYF. The CDR3 coding sequence is TGTGCCAGCGGACTAGCGGGAATTCAAGAGACCCAGTACTTC.

This clonotype was seen only a few times. The J gene is TRBJ2-5, the V gene TRBV4-1; 9 nucleotides align to TRBD1. This CDR3 has 16 residues. CDR1 is MGHRA and CDR2 is YSYEKL in the germline V gene. With 0 bases clipped from V and 2 bases from J, the junction kept 4 bases outside the gene matches. CDR3: CASSQDLDRGQETQYF. The CDR3 DNA is TGCGCCAGCAGCCAAGATCTTGACAGGGGGCAAGAGACCCAGTACTTC.

This clonotype was detected only a few times. The genes are TRBV28 and TRBJ1-1; D remains ambiguous. Per the germline V gene, CDR1 is MDHEN and CDR2 is SYDVKM. This CDR3 region has 12 residues. Trimming left V 7 bases short and J 4 bases short, with 10 bases between. The chain's CDR3 is CASTFEGTEAFF. Here the CDR3 DNA reads TGTGCCAGCACGTTCGAGGGCACTGAAGCTTTCTTT.

This chain joins TRBV20-1 and TRBJ2-5; D is possibly TRBD1 or TRBD2 (5 bases each). V lost 2 bases and J lost 5, with 15 bases in between. CDR1 and CDR2 from the germline V gene are DFQATT and SNEGSKA (reference sequence). This CDR3 spans 14 amino acids. The CDR3: CSARLSGWGETQYF. CDR3 DNA sequence: TGCAGTGCTAGATTATCGGGGTGGGGGGAGACCCAGTACTTC.

There are a few counts of this clonotype. The chain joins TRBV7-8 to TRBJ2-3; D uncertain. Germline values: CDR1 SGHVS, CDR2 FQNEAQ. V shed 3 bases and J shed 2 bases, with 15 bases lying between them. CDR3 length: 16 residues. CDR3 sequence (DNA): TGTGCCAGCAGCTTGACATGGTGGAAGGACACAGATACGCAGTATTTT. This codes for CASSLTWWKDTDTQYF.

The rearrangement links TRBV12-3 or TRBV12-4 to TRBJ1-2; the D gene is possibly TRBD1 (5 bases). V was pared by 4 bases and J by 4 bases, with 22 bases between. The CDR3 consists of 17 residues. CDR3 amino acids: CASSSAGQSYTVYGYTF. CDR3 nucleotides: TGTGCCAGCAGTTCGGCGGGGCAGAGTTATACAGTCTATGGCTACACCTTC.

This CDR3 reads CASSDKGPSYNEQFF. The CDR3 DNA reads TGTGCCAGCAGCGACAAGGGGCCCTCCTACAATGAGCAGTTCTTC. V gene TRBV6-6 combines with J gene TRBJ2-1; D might be TRBD1 (5 bases). Germline V gene sequence: CDR1 MNHNY, CDR2 SVGAGI (reference sequence). The V end was cut by 6 bases, the J end by 0 bases, with 12 bases between. This CDR3 region has 15 residues.

This clonotype was seen a handful of times. The CDR3 DNA reads as TGTGCCAGCAGTCCCGCTTCGTGGGCAAAATTAGCCAAAAACATTCAGTACTTC. This gives the protein CASSPASWAKLAKNIQYF. The chain links TRBV28 to TRBJ2-4; D unclear. V lost 5 bases, J lost 0 bases, and 20 bases lay in between. Germline V gene data show CDR1 as MDHEN and CDR2 as SYDVKM. This CDR3 has 18 amino acids.

V gene TRBV7-6 combines with J gene TRBJ1-3; TRBD1 matches at 8 bases. Germline CDR1 reads SGHVS; CDR2 reads FNYEAQ. The CDR3 is 17 residues long. J gave up 8 bases and V 5 bases, and 17 bases lay outside the gene matches. The CDR3 sequence: CASSPQSGGTGLDTIYF. CDR3 bases: TGTGCCAGCAGCCCACAGTCTGGGGGGACAGGTCTGGACACCATATATTTT.

This clonotype was detected a few times. The chain combines TRBV12-5 with TRBJ2-1, with D maybe TRBD1 (5 bases). The CDR3 consists of 18 residues. Trimming left V 2 bases short and J 13 bases short, with 30 bases between. CDR1 and CDR2 from the germline V gene are LGHNT and FRNRAP. CDR3 residues: CASGLYSQTVEVQNPQFF. The CDR3 DNA sequence: TGTGCTAGTGGTTTGTATAGTCAGACAGTTGAGGTCCAAAACCCTCAGTTCTTC. Full variable domain (remainder filled in from reference TRBV12-5 and TRBJ2-1): DARVTQTPRHKVTEMGQEVTMRCQPILGHNTVFWYRQTMMQGLELLAYFRNRAPLDDSGMPKDRFSAEMPDATLATLKIQPSEPRDSAVYFCASGLYSQTVEVQNPQFFGPGTRLTVL.

Only one count was recorded for this clonotype. The rearrangement links TRBV6-2 or TRBV6-3 to TRBJ2-7, with 9 bases aligning to TRBD1. J was trimmed by 6 bases and V by 0 bases; bases with no gene match: 6. The germline CDR1 and CDR2 sequences are MNHEY and SVGEGT. This CDR3 comprises 15 residues. The chain's CDR3 is CASSYSTGQGGEQYF. Written as DNA, the CDR3 is TGTGCCAGCAGTTACTCGACGGGACAGGGTGGCGAGCAGTACTTC.

The CDR3 loop is CASRGWDTLREAFF. CDR3 nucleotides: TGTGCCAGCAGGGGATGGGACACCCTCCGCGAAGCTTTCTTT. The chain recombines TRBV12-3 or TRBV12-4 with TRBJ1-1, with a possible D match to TRBD1 (6 bases). This CDR3 is built from 14 residues. The V end lost 6 bases, the J end lost 8 bases, and 19 bases lay between the germline ends.